The rows below give T cell receptor beta chains drawn from one sample of a study of blood T cell repertoires in COVID-19. The assay was immunoSEQ multiplex PCR, and TCRdb's table has in-frame clones only and misses some. The data hold about 170,000 clones, with roughly 87% observed a single time. The sequencing input was PBMCs or T cells enriched from blood (not recorded which). The receptor source for this set is a human donor with acute COVID-19. The donor label of this sample is uncertain. Each CDR3 is given with its conserved first and last residue. The order of the fields is V gene, J gene, clone size, D gene, CDR3 protein, CDR3 DNA. A D gene is named only where the DNA matches it firmly. Not all rows give a size; the values are once, few, many and, for expanded clones, a class.

TRBV18	TRBJ2-7	few	TRBD2	CASFAGGSSYEQYF	TGTGCCAGCTTCGCGGGGGGGAGCTCCTACGAGCAGTACTTC
TRBV6-1	TRBJ1-3	-	-	CASSDVGAAGNTIYF	TGTGCCAGCAGTGATGTGGGGGCGGCTGGAAACACCATATATTTT
TRBV19	TRBJ2-3	-	TRBD2	CASTSGGPPHTQYF	TGTGCCAGTACTAGCGGGGGGCCCCCCCATACGCAGTATTTT
TRBV29-1	TRBJ1-3	-	-	CSVALSRGNTIYF	TGCAGCGTTGCCCTATCCCGAGGAAACACCATATATTTT
TRBV15	TRBJ1-1	-	-	CATSREGSYTMNTEAFF	TGTGCCACCAGCAGAGAGGGCAGCTATACCATGAACACTGAAGCTTTCTTT
TRBV27	TRBJ1-5	-	-	CASRRDFNQPQHF	TGTGCCAGCAGGAGGGATTTCAATCAGCCCCAGCATTTT
TRBV5-1	TRBJ2-5	-	TRBD1	CASSLGQAAETQYF	TGCGCCAGCAGCCTAGGACAGGCGGCGGAGACCCAGTACTTC
TRBV5-4	TRBJ2-2	-	-	CAARANTGELFF	TGTGCCGCGAGGGCGAACACCGGGGAGCTGTTTTTT
TRBV7-9	TRBJ1-2	-	TRBD1	CASSLGTGRNYGYTF	TGTGCCAGCAGCCTTGGGACAGGGCGTAACTATGGCTACACCTTC
TRBV27	TRBJ1-2	-	TRBD1	CASRQGADGYTF	TGTGCCAGCAGGCAGGGGGCCGATGGCTACACCTTC
TRBV4-1	TRBJ1-6	-	-	CASSPGPRGSYNSPLHF	TGCGCCAGCAGCCCGGGTCCCAGGGGATCCTATAATTCACCCCTCCACTTT
TRBV7-9	TRBJ1-2	few	-	CASSLVRQLRVYGYTF	TGTGCCAGCAGCTTAGTTCGACAGCTACGCGTCTATGGCTACACCTTC
TRBV19	TRBJ1-2	-	TRBD1	CASSKGQVSPFGYTF	TGTGCCAGTAGTAAAGGACAGGTCTCCCCTTTTGGCTACACCTTC
TRBV9	TRBJ1-3	-	-	CASSAVFATEGGSGNTIYF	TGTGCCAGCAGCGCGGTCTTCGCGACAGAGGGAGGGTCTGGAAACACCATATATTTT
TRBV12-3/TRBV12-4	TRBJ2-4	-	TRBD2	CASSPGLAGRQYF	TGTGCCAGCAGCCCGGGACTAGCGGGGAGACAGTACTTC
TRBV3-1/TRBV3-2	TRBJ2-7	-	-	CASNSGQGFEQYF	-
TRBV5-6	TRBJ1-2	-	-	CASSPRRVSGYTF	TGTGCCAGCAGCCCCCGCAGGGTAAGCGGCTACACCTTC
TRBV9	TRBJ1-1	-	-	CASSAGTSGDTEAFF	TGTGCCAGCAGCGCGGGGACATCAGGGGACACTGAAGCTTTCTTT
TRBV4-3	TRBJ2-3	once	TRBD1	CASSQRDRGVTSTDTQYF	TGCGCCAGCAGCCAGCGGGACAGGGGCGTTACTAGCACAGATACGCAGTATTTT
TRBV5-1	TRBJ1-1	few	-	CASSSQGNTEAFF	TGCGCCAGCAGCTCTCAGGGGAACACTGAAGCTTTCTTT
TRBV9	TRBJ2-5	few	TRBD1	CASSFRDRGLEETQYF	TGTGCCAGCAGCTTCCGGGACAGGGGGCTAGAAGAGACCCAGTACTTC
TRBV6-2/TRBV6-3	TRBJ1-1	-	-	CASSVVEGPQAF	TGTGCCAGCAGTGTGGTGGAGGGACCTCAAGCATTT
TRBV18	TRBJ2-2	few	TRBD2	CASSPPAGGPWSGELFF	TGTGCCAGCTCACCACCGGCGGGGGGGCCATGGAGCGGGGAGCTGTTTTTT
TRBV4-2	TRBJ2-3	-	-	CASSQGTDPTDTQYF	TGTGCCAGCAGCCAAGGGACAGACCCCACAGATACGCAGTATTTT
TRBV28	TRBJ1-2	-	-	CASSLEGYGYTF	TGTGCCAGCAGTCTCGAGGGTTATGGCTACACCTTC
TRBV6-1	TRBJ1-2	-	TRBD1	CASSEPGQDLNYGYTF	TGTGCCAGCAGTGAACCAGGACAGGACCTTAACTATGGCTACACCTTC
TRBV7-3	TRBJ2-7	-	TRBD1	CASSLGTGTYEQYF	TGTGCCAGCAGCTTAGGGACAGGGACCTACGAGCAGTACTTC
TRBV6-5	TRBJ1-4	-	TRBD1	CASSYRTGRGREKLFF	TGTGCCAGCAGTTACCGAACAGGCAGGGGGAGGGAAAAACTGTTTTTT
TRBV6-2/TRBV6-3	TRBJ1-5	-	-	CASSYEPGRQHF	TGTGCCAGCAGTTACGAGCCAGGCCGTCAGCATTTT
TRBV27	TRBJ1-6	-	-	CASKIGGTGNSPLHF	TGTGCCAGCAAAATCGGGGGGACTGGCAATTCACCCCTCCACTTT
TRBV19	TRBJ2-3	-	-	CASSIQQGSDTQYF	TGTGCCAGTAGTATTCAGCAGGGGTCAGATACGCAGTATTTT
TRBV6-5	TRBJ2-1	-	-	CASSYSVVAIYNEQFF	TGTGCCAGCAGTTACTCGGTGGTAGCGATTTACAATGAGCAGTTCTTC
TRBV7-3	TRBJ2-1	few	TRBD1	CASSLLGQGNNEQFF	TGTGCCAGCAGCTTGTTGGGACAGGGGAACAATGAGCAGTTCTTC
TRBV6-5	TRBJ2-3	-	-	CASSYSPPGGTDTQYF	TGTGCCAGCAGTTACTCGCCCCCCGGCGGGACAGATACGCAGTATTTT
TRBV7-6	TRBJ2-3	-	TRBD2	CASSFTSGTTSTDTQYF	TGTGCCAGCAGCTTTACTAGCGGAACCACTAGCACAGATACGCAGTATTTT